These 8 T cell receptor beta chains originate from one sample sequenced in a study of shared clonotypes between healthy human individuals. Assay: immunoSEQ multiplex PCR; the TCRdb copy retains only in-frame clones and omits some. The table has 600,000 to 800,000 clones, 55% to 75% seen once; the top ten hold roughly 1.8%. Sequences were obtained from memory CD4+ T cells sorted from blood. As to subset: CD45RA-negative fraction. The receptors stem from a woman aged 25-40 years in good health.

The V gene is TRBV19, the J gene TRBJ2-7, with 8 bases matching TRBD2. Trimming at V came to 5 bases and at J to 3 bases, leaving 12 bases not matched to a gene. This CDR3 has 16 residues. Germline CDR1 and CDR2: LNHDA and SQIVND (reference sequence). The CDR3 sequence is CASSVSGSFRVYEQYF. The CDR3 nucleotides read TGTGCCAGTAGTGTCAGCGGGAGTTTTAGGGTCTACGAGCAGTACTTC.

This clone was counted between two and nine times. V usage is TRBV28 and J usage is TRBJ1-5; no clear D gene. In germline, CDR1 is MDHEN, CDR2 SYDVKM. CDR3 length: 12 residues. Trimming shortened V by 6 bases and J by 4 bases, and 7 bases separated the two germline ends. CDR3 in DNA: TGTGCCAGCAGGGAGAGTAATCAGCCCCAGCATTTT. Residues: CASRESNQPQHF.

The J gene is TRBJ2-6, the V gene TRBV19, with unresolved D. There are 14 residues in the CDR3. Trimming pared 3 bases from V and 6 bases from J, leaving 9 bases between. Looked up from germline, CDR1 is LNHDA and CDR2 is SQIVND (reference sequence). The CDR3 DNA follows: TGTGCCAGTAGTATTTCTGGGGTGGCCAACGTCCTGACTTTC. The encoded protein is CASSISGVANVLTF.

The chain couples TRBV10-3 to TRBJ2-5; D is possibly TRBD1 (5 bases). The CDR3 sequence is 14 residues long. Germline-derived CDR1 and CDR2 are ENHRY and SYGVKD. V was pared by 2 bases and J by 2 bases, with 9 bases between. Written as DNA, the CDR3 is TGTGCCATCAGTGAGGTTGACAGACAAGAGACCCAGTACTTC. It yields the protein CAISEVDRQETQYF.

The chain carries TRBV5-1 and TRBJ2-5, with 11 bases matching TRBD1. There are 15 residues in the CDR3. Germline CDR1 SGHRS, CDR2 YFSETQ. The V and J ends lost 4 bases and 5 bases, in that order; junction bases with no gene match: 7. CDR3 coding DNA: TGCGCCAGCAGCGGAGGACAGGGGGCGTTTGAGACCCAGTACTTC. Translating gives CASSGGQGAFETQYF.

This clone was detected only once. V gene TRBV6-5 combines with J gene TRBJ1-1; TRBD1 might be the D (6 bases). This CDR3 is 14 amino acids long. Germline-derived CDR1 and CDR2 are MNHEY and SVGAGI. The ends were cut back, 6 bases at V and 5 bases at J, with 16 bases in the middle. CDR3 protein: CASRTDLGGTEAFF. In DNA form, the CDR3 reads TGTGCCAGCAGGACGGACCTAGGGGGGACTGAAGCTTTCTTT.

The chain links TRBV4-2 to TRBJ2-5, with 10 positions matching TRBD2. Per germline, CDR1 LGHNA and CDR2 YNFKEQ. The CDR3 runs to 16 residues. Trimming cost V 6 bases and J 3 bases; bases outside gene matches: 10. In DNA form, the CDR3 reads TGTGCCAGCAGTCCATTTCCCGGGACTAGCGAAGAGACCCAGTACTTC. It specifies CASSPFPGTSEETQYF.

This chain uses TRBV29-1 with TRBJ2-7; TRBD1 might be the D (7 bases). Trimming cost V 6 bases and J 3 bases, with 18 bases left between them. The CDR3 is 14 residues long. Germline V gives CDR1 SQVTM, CDR2 ANQGSEA. The CDR3 sequence is CSVADGGGVYEQYF. CDR3 sequence (DNA): TGCAGCGTGGCGGATGGAGGGGGCGTCTACGAGCAGTACTTC.